These 18 T cell receptor beta chains originate from one sample sequenced in a study of cytomegalovirus exposure and HLA in healthy donors. The primer mix had 60 Vbeta and 13 Jbeta primers. The protocol was immunoSEQ multiplex PCR, while the TCRdb copy is restricted to in-frame clones and leaves out a portion. Altogether around 150,000 clones are present, approximately 61% being singletons, with the ten largest covering 2.4%. The sequencing sample was made of PBMCs. These TCRs come from a woman aged 40 to 50 in good health and CMV-seronegative.

The V gene is TRBV16, the J gene TRBJ2-3; possible D gene TRBD1, 6 bases. The CDR3 consists of 16 residues. The V end was cut by 4 bases, the J end by 0 bases, with 14 bases between. Per germline, CDR1 KGHSY and CDR2 FQNENV. CDR3 nucleotide sequence: TGTGCCAGCAGCCCTTATCCAGGGGCTAGCACAGATACGCAGTATTTT. This encodes CASSPYPGASTDTQYF. The complete variable domain, with remaining parts taken from reference TRBV16 and TRBJ2-3, reads GEEVAQTPKHLVRGEGQKAKLYCAPIKGHSYVFWYQQVLKNEFKFLISFQNENVFDETGMPKERFSAKCLPNSPCSLEIQATKLEDSAVYFCASSPYPGASTDTQYFGPGTRLTVL.

This chain uses TRBV23-1 with TRBJ2-5, with D maybe TRBD1 (6 bases). TRBV23-1 is reported as an ORF; its role is uncertain. The CDR3 has 16 amino acids. Trimming pared 3 bases from V and 0 bases from J, leaving 14 bases between. The CDR3 DNA sequence: TGCGCCAGCAGTCACCATCGTCGGACAGACCAAGAGACCCAGTACTTC. It translates to CASSHHRRTDQETQYF.

This rearrangement joins TRBV7-9 to TRBJ1-2; D gene uncertain. The CDR3 consists of 12 residues. V shed 3 bases and J shed 5 bases, with 7 bases lying between them. Germline-derived CDR1 and CDR2 are SEHNR and FQNEAQ (reference sequence). CDR3 in DNA: TGTGCCAGCAGCTTTACAGATTATGGCTACACCTTC. As protein: CASSFTDYGYTF.

V gene TRBV2 combines with J gene TRBJ1-1, with D unclear. Germline CDR1 reads SNHLY; CDR2 reads FYNNEI. V dropped 6 bases and J dropped 2 bases, with 13 bases sitting between them. The CDR3 covers 14 residues. The CDR3 DNA reads as TGTGCCAGCAGAGACCGGGAGCAAAACACTGAAGCTTTCTTT. Its protein is CASRDREQNTEAFF.

The table lists this clone with a few counts. The chain joins TRBV11-2 to TRBJ2-7; D is possibly TRBD2 (6 bases). CDR1 SGHAT and CDR2 FQNNGV come from the germline V gene. The CDR3 has 12 residues. V lost 1 base, J lost 12 bases, and 13 bases lay in between. CDR3 sequence (DNA): TGTGCCAGCAGCTTAGGTACCGGGACTGGGTACTTC. Its protein product is CASSLGTGTGYF.

The chain employs TRBV4-3 and TRBJ2-7; tentative D call: TRBD2 (5 bases). The CDR3 covers 16 residues. CDR1 and CDR2 (germline): LGHNA, YSLEER. V was trimmed by 0 bases and J by 1 base, leaving 13 bases between them. The CDR3 DNA follows: TGCGCCAGCAGCCAAGATTCGGGCGAGGGTTCCTACGAGCAGTACTTC. It yields the protein CASSQDSGEGSYEQYF.

This rearrangement joins TRBV10-3 to TRBJ1-1; TRBD1 aligns across 8 bases. From germline, CDR1 is ENHRY and CDR2 SYGVKD. CDR3 length: 15 amino acids. Unmatched junction bases numbered 4, after V lost 2 bases and J lost 2 bases. The CDR3 region has the DNA TGTGCCATCAGTGAGCCGACAGGGGTTAACACTGAAGCTTTCTTT. Protein product: CAISEPTGVNTEAFF.

The chain recombines TRBV7-6 with TRBJ2-7, with TRBD1 as a possible D gene (5 bases). The CDR3 sequence is 15 residues long. CDR1 SGHVS and CDR2 FNYEAQ come from the germline V gene. Trimming removed 6 bases at V and 3 bases at J, with 18 bases between. CDR3: CASSAGPEGVYEQYF. The CDR3 DNA reads as TGTGCCAGCAGTGCCGGACCAGAAGGGGTCTACGAGCAGTACTTC.

This clone has only a few counts. V usage is TRBV19 and J usage is TRBJ2-1; TRBD2 might be the D (6 bases). The CDR3 has 15 residues. Germline CDR1 is LNHDA and CDR2 is SQIVND (reference sequence). With 5 bases removed from V and 7 bases from J, the gap between germline ends came to 18 bases. CDR3 sequence (DNA): TGTGCCAGTAGTCCCCGCGGGGAAGTTTTTAATGAGCAGTTCTTC. It is translated as CASSPRGEVFNEQFF.

This chain uses TRBV5-1 with TRBJ2-1; 8 bases fit TRBD2. V was clipped by 5 bases and J by 0 bases; unmatched bases: 4. Germline values: CDR1 SGHRS, CDR2 YFSETQ. The CDR3 sequence is 15 residues long. CDR3 protein: CASSPSGGSYNEQFF. CDR3 coding DNA: TGCGCCAGCAGTCCAAGCGGGGGCTCCTACAATGAGCAGTTCTTC.

The rearrangement uses TRBV7-9 and TRBJ1-2; 8 bases are a match to TRBD1. Per germline, CDR1 SEHNR and CDR2 FQNEAQ (reference sequence). The CDR3 loop spans 15 amino acids. With V trimmed by 5 bases and J by 0 bases, 5 bases remained unmatched. The CDR3 DNA follows: TGTGCCAGCAGCACGGACAGGGTGCCTAACTATGGCTACACCTTC. Protein product: CASSTDRVPNYGYTF.

This rearrangement joins TRBV7-3 to TRBJ2-2, with D perhaps TRBD1 (6 bases). Per the germline V gene, CDR1 is SGHTA and CDR2 is FQGTGA. Trimming stripped 4 bases from V and 7 bases from J, with 22 bases between. The CDR3 runs 17 residues. The CDR3 bases are TGTGCCAGCAGCTCGGCTGGCAATGGGGGCCGTGGCGGGGAGCTGTTTTTT. Encoded protein: CASSSAGNGGRGGELFF.

The chain has TRBV6-5 and TRBJ2-7; 7 positions match TRBD1. V lost 2 bases, J lost 3 bases, and 4 bases stayed unmatched. Germline V gene sequence: CDR1 MNHEY, CDR2 SVGAGI. The CDR3 sequence is 14 residues long. The CDR3 DNA is TGTGCCAGCAGTTACGGGACAGACTACTACGAGCAGTACTTC. Protein product: CASSYGTDYYEQYF.

This clone was observed a single time. The chain carries TRBV19 and TRBJ2-1; D is ambiguous. CDR1 is LNHDA, CDR2 SQIVND, per germline (reference sequence). V lost 9 bases to trimming and J lost 1 base, with 7 bases between them. CDR3 length equals 12 residues. As DNA, the CDR3 is TGTGCCAGCACCGGGTCCTACAATGAGCAGTTCTTC. Its protein is CASTGSYNEQFF.

This chain connects TRBV14 to TRBJ2-6; 8 nucleotides agree with TRBD1. The CDR3 has 17 residues. CDR1 and CDR2 from the germline V gene are SGHDN and FVKESK. V trimming: 0 bases; J trimming: 5 bases; junction bases outside the gene matches: 6. The chain's CDR3 is CASSQDVQGVWANVLTF. Here the CDR3 DNA reads TGTGCCAGCAGCCAAGACGTACAGGGGGTCTGGGCCAACGTCCTGACTTTC. Drawing the rest from reference TRBV14 and TRBJ2-6, the complete variable domain is EAGVTQFPSHSVIEKGQTVTLRCDPISGHDNLYWYRRVMGKEIKFLLHFVKESKQDESGMPNNRFLAERTGGTYSTLKVQPAELEDSGVYFCASSQDVQGVWANVLTFGAGSRLTVL.

A remark on this clone: Germline and junction disagree at one end, which may indicate a read error. The J gene is TRBJ2-1, the V gene TRBV29-1; D may be TRBD1 (5 bases). CDR1 SQVTM and CDR2 ANQGSEA come from the germline V gene. There are 12 residues in the CDR3. CDR3 in amino acids: CSVEVDSSEQFF. Written as DNA, the CDR3 is TGCAGCGTGGAAGTCGACAGTTCTGAGCAGTTCTTC.

This clone was recorded once. CDR3 protein: CASSQIAGGADTQYF. The CDR3 DNA is TGTGCCAGCAGCCAAATAGCGGGGGGGGCAGATACGCAGTATTTT. This rearrangement joins TRBV4-2 to TRBJ2-3; 11 bases are a match to TRBD2. Trimming removed 2 bases from V and 4 bases from J; junction bases left unmatched: 2. The CDR3 runs 15 residues. CDR1 is LGHNA and CDR2 is YNFKEQ in the germline V gene.

V usage is TRBV9 and J usage is TRBJ2-2, with 8 bases matching TRBD1. J gave up 5 bases and V 2 bases, and 5 bases lay outside the gene matches. From germline, CDR1 is SGDLS and CDR2 YYNGEE. The length of the CDR3 is 15 residues. In DNA, the CDR3 is TGTGCCAGCAGCGTCACAGGGGGGTTGACCGGGGAGCTGTTTTTT. As protein: CASSVTGGLTGELFF.